The 6 T cell receptor beta chains below come from one sample, sequenced in a study of blood T cell repertoires in COVID-19. Clones were sequenced by immunoSEQ multiplex PCR, and TCRdb holds only the in-frame ones, with some missing. The sample includes 150,000 to 200,000 clones, 75% to 90% of them seen just once. Sequenced material: peripheral blood. These receptors were obtained from a woman older than 75 with active or convalescent COVID-19.

V and J are TRBV11-2 and TRBJ2-1, with 9 positions matching TRBD2. V shed 5 bases and J 7 bases; nucleotides not matched to a gene: 3. The CDR3 is made up of 13 amino acids. Germline CDR1 SGHAT, CDR2 FQNNGV. DNA for the CDR3: TGTGCCAGCAGCGACAGCGGGGGGAATGAGCAGTTCTTC. Translated, it gives CASSDSGGNEQFF.

V and J are TRBV7-2 and TRBJ2-5; D is undetermined. CDR3 length equals 14 residues. Trimming took off 1 base at V and 3 bases at J, with 9 bases between the two ends. The germline CDR1 and CDR2 sequences are SGHTA and FQGNSA. CDR3 sequence: CASSLGRPKETQYF. The CDR3 DNA reads TGTGCCAGCAGCTTAGGCAGGCCAAAAGAGACCCAGTACTTC.

The CDR3 bases are TGCACCAGGCGGACAGATTATGGCTACACCTTC. This translates into CTRRTDYGYTF. The chain combines TRBV1 with TRBJ1-2; the table's D call, TRBD1, was not checked against the DNA. TRBV1 is tagged as a pseudogene. CDR3 size: 11 residues.

The gene calls are TRBV11-2 and TRBJ1-1; possibly TRBD1 for D (6 bases). CDR3 length equals 20 residues. The V end lost 0 bases, the J end lost 4 bases, and 27 bases lay between the germline ends. Germline values: CDR1 SGHAT, CDR2 FQNNGV. CDR3 bases: TGTGCCAGCAGCTTAGAGGGGGCAGGGCGAGCTCCAATCGGGGTCACTGAAGCTTTCTTT. Amino acid sequence: CASSLEGAGRAPIGVTEAFF.

The chain is built from TRBV18 and TRBJ2-7; 8 bases are a match to TRBD1. This CDR3 is 15 amino acids long. J gave up 7 bases and V 0 bases, and 8 bases lay outside the gene matches. Germline V CDR1 and CDR2: KGHSH, LQKENI. CDR3 residues: CASSPPADRDGEQYF. The CDR3 nucleotides are TGTGCCAGCTCACCACCCGCGGACAGGGATGGGGAGCAGTACTTC.

V gene TRBV7-2 combines with J gene TRBJ2-7; 15 nucleotides line up with TRBD2. Germline lookup yields CDR1 SGHTA and CDR2 FQGNSA. The V gene end was trimmed by 4 bases and the J gene end by 4 bases; junction bases not matched to a gene: 5. There are 16 residues in the CDR3. CDR3 protein: CASSSRTSGGEYEQYF. CDR3 coding DNA: TGTGCCAGCAGCTCGAGGACTAGCGGGGGGGAGTACGAGCAGTACTTC. The full variable domain, completed using reference TRBV7-2 and TRBJ2-7, is GAGVSQSPSNKVTEKGKDVELRCDPISGHTALYWYRQSLGQGLEFLIYFQGNSAPDKSGLPSDRFSAERTGGSVSTLTIQRTQQEDSAVYLCASSSRTSGGEYEQYFGPGTRLTVT.